This is a list of T cell receptor beta chains from one sample in a study of identical twins. TCRdb reprocessed the 5' RACE reads via MiXCR and lists one record per CDR3 protein. The sample carries some 690,000 distinct CDR3 sequences, 21% recorded once. The sample also formed part of further work on T cells expressing NK-cell markers.

The sequenced sample was PBMCs. The receptors shown here come from a woman aged 18 to 35 in good health. CDR3s include the opening cysteine and the closing phenylalanine or tryptophan. A D gene is named only where the DNA matches it firmly. Rows give clone size only sometimes, using once, few, many, or a class for an expanded clone.

clone size,D gene,V gene,J gene,CDR3 protein,CDR3 DNA
few,TRBD1,TRBV12-3/TRBV12-4,TRBJ2-3,CASRTTGGDTQYF,TGTGCCAGCAGGACTACAGGGGGCGATACGCAGTATTTT
few,TRBD1,TRBV6-1,TRBJ2-1,CASRDAPDRNNFF,TGTGCCAGCAGAGACGCGCCGGACAGGAATAACTTCTTC
many,NA,TRBV12-3/TRBV12-4,TRBJ1-6,CASSLAPGNSPLHF,TGTGCCAGCAGTTTAGCTCCAGGGAATTCACCCCTCCACTTT
few,TRBD2,TRBV12-3/TRBV12-4,TRBJ2-2,CASRPGLAVAGELFF,TGTGCCAGCAGACCCGGACTAGCGGTCGCCGGGGAGCTGTTTTTT
few,TRBD2,TRBV11-2,TRBJ2-7,CASSLLAGADEQYF,TGTGCCAGCAGCTTACTCGCGGGAGCCGACGAGCAGTACTTC
many,NA,TRBV12-3/TRBV12-4,TRBJ2-2,CASSPPNRGGELFF,TGTGCCAGCAGTCCACCGAACCGGGGGGGGGAGCTGTTTTTT
NA,TRBD2,TRBV6-5,TRBJ2-7,CASSYLAGGTVISYEQYF,TGTGCCAGCAGTTACCTGGCGGGGGGGACAGTCATCTCCTACGAGCAGTACTTC
few,NA,TRBV4-3,TRBJ2-1,CASSQDHSSYNEQFF,TGCGCCAGCAGCCAAGATCACAGTTCCTACAATGAGCAGTTCTTC
many,NA,TRBV5-1,TRBJ2-1,CASSFANEQFF,TGCGCCAGCAGCTTCGCAAATGAGCAGTTCTTC
many,NA,TRBV3-1,TRBJ2-3,CASSQPLGDTQYF,TGTGCCAGCAGCCAACCCTTGGGAGATACGCAGTATTTT
NA,NA,TRBV5-1,TRBJ1-1,CASSLISGDTEAFF,TGCGCCAGCAGCTTGATTTCCGGGGACACTGAAGCTTTCTTT
few,NA,TRBV10-3,TRBJ2-7,CAVRVSPSYEQYF,TGTGCCGTACGGGTATCTCCTTCCTACGAGCAGTACTTC
few,NA,TRBV12-3/TRBV12-4,TRBJ2-5,CASSSNGGSETQYF,TGTGCCAGCAGTTCCAACGGGGGATCGGAGACCCAGTACTTC
few,TRBD2,TRBV11-2,TRBJ2-1,CASSFSPLTSSVPYNEQFF,TGTGCCAGCAGCTTCTCCCCACTGACTAGCTCCGTTCCCTACAATGAGCAGTTCTTC
few,TRBD1,TRBV4-2,TRBJ2-2,CASSSQDRARGELFF,TGTGCCAGCAGCTCACAGGACAGGGCTAGAGGGGAGCTGTTTTTT
NA,TRBD2,TRBV29-1,TRBJ2-5,CSILLAGTWETQYF,TGCAGCATCCTTTTAGCGGGAACATGGGAGACCCAGTACTTC
NA,NA,TRBV20-1,TRBJ2-1,CSAPQVGAEQFF,TGCAGTGCTCCTCAGGTTGGAGCGGAGCAGTTCTTC
few,TRBD2,TRBV12-3/TRBV12-4,TRBJ2-7,CASSKGLANTYEQYF,TGTGCCAGCAGTAAGGGACTAGCGAACACCTACGAGCAGTACTTC
few,NA,TRBV5-6,TRBJ2-7,CASSSGSLEQYF,TGTGCCAGCAGCTCAGGCTCTCTAGAGCAGTACTTC
NA,TRBD1,TRBV20-1,TRBJ2-3,CSASRGYRGPTDTQYF,TGCAGTGCTAGCCGCGGCTACAGGGGACCCACAGATACGCAGTATTTT
few,NA,TRBV20-1,TRBJ2-7,CSGGGSDEQYF,TGCAGTGGAGGAGGGAGTGACGAGCAGTACTTC
many,TRBD1,TRBV12-3/TRBV12-4,TRBJ2-3,CASSPQGAGTDTQYF,TGTGCCAGCAGTCCACAGGGGGCTGGCACAGATACGCAGTATTTT
NA,TRBD1,TRBV5-1,TRBJ2-1,CASSFPGQVDNEQFF,TGCGCCAGCAGCTTCCCGGGACAGGTGGATAATGAGCAGTTCTTC
NA,TRBD1,TRBV20-1,TRBJ2-7,CSARPHLKTGDEQYF,TGCAGTGCTAGACCACACTTGAAGACAGGGGACGAGCAGTACTTC
NA,TRBD2,TRBV11-1,TRBJ2-1,CASSNENTGRARINEQFF,TGTGCCAGCAGTAACGAAAATACCGGGAGGGCCAGGATCAATGAGCAGTTCTTC
few,TRBD2,TRBV10-3,TRBJ2-5,CAISGERLAETQYF,TGTGCCATCAGTGGAGAGCGACTAGCCGAGACCCAGTACTTC
NA,NA,TRBV7-2,TRBJ2-5,CASRTFAHQETQYF,TGTGCCAGCAGGACTTTTGCGCACCAAGAGACCCAGTACTTC
NA,NA,TRBV20-1,TRBJ1-6,CSARAYSGSPLHF,TGCAGTGCTAGAGCCTATAGTGGCTCACCCCTCCACTTT
many,TRBD1,TRBV3-1,TRBJ1-6,CASSQGMTGGSSPLHF,TGTGCCAGCAGCCAAGGGATGACAGGGGGAAGTTCACCCCTCCACTTT
few,NA,TRBV29-1,TRBJ2-5,CSVPLRDQETQYF,TGCAGCGTACCACTCCGGGACCAAGAGACCCAGTACTTC
NA,TRBD1,TRBV10-3,TRBJ1-1,CAIRLSGTGTMNTEAFF,TGTGCCATCAGGTTAAGCGGGACAGGGACCATGAACACTGAAGCTTTCTTT
many,NA,TRBV29-1,TRBJ1-1,CSVVGQINTEAFF,TGCAGCGTTGTAGGACAGATAAACACTGAAGCTTTCTTT
NA,NA,TRBV30,TRBJ2-7,CAWDGVACTYEQYF,TGTGCCTGGGACGGGGTAGCGTGCACCTACGAGCAGTACTTC
NA,NA,TRBV5-1,TRBJ2-1,CASTGAIDEQFF,TGCGCCAGCACGGGGGCTATCGATGAGCAGTTCTTC
few,NA,TRBV5-5,TRBJ1-5,CASSLGSGGAEPQHF,TGTGCCAGCAGCTTGGGTTCGGGGGGCGCGGAGCCCCAGCATTTT
NA,TRBD2,TRBV7-2,TRBJ2-5,CASSIRTSKETQYF,TGTGCCAGCAGCATTCGGACTAGCAAAGAGACCCAGTACTTC
NA,TRBD1,TRBV10-3,TRBJ1-2,CAIHDRGGYTF,TGTGCCATCCATGACAGGGGAGGCTACACCTTC
few,NA,TRBV20-1,TRBJ2-1,CSADLPGRINEQFF,TGCAGTGCTGACCTCCCGGGGAGAATCAATGAGCAGTTCTTC
NA,NA,TRBV9,TRBJ2-1,CASSVHPLVTDEQFF,TGTGCCAGCAGCGTACATCCGCTGGTAACGGATGAGCAGTTCTTC
NA,NA,TRBV3-1,TRBJ2-2,CASSQRGGGGELFF,TGTGCCAGCAGCCAGAGGGGAGGTGGCGGGGAGCTGTTTTTT
NA,NA,TRBV20-1,TRBJ2-7,CSARDSNNRISYEQYF,TGCAGTGCTAGGGACTCCAACAACAGAATCTCCTACGAGCAGTACTTC
few,TRBD2,TRBV6-1,TRBJ2-2,CASSSYAGGRTGELFF,TGTGCCAGCAGCTCCTATGCGGGAGGGCGCACCGGGGAGCTGTTTTTT
few,TRBD2,TRBV4-2,TRBJ2-3,CASCQTSGFTDTQYF,TGTGCCAGCTGCCAGACTAGCGGATTCACAGATACGCAGTATTTT
few,TRBD2,TRBV4-2,TRBJ2-5,CASSLENSGVQETQYF,TGTGCCAGCAGCCTAGAAAATAGCGGGGTACAAGAGACCCAGTACTTC
NA,NA,TRBV20-1,TRBJ2-3,CSAISGLTDTQYF,TGCAGTGCTATTAGCGGACTCACAGATACGCAGTATTTT
few,NA,TRBV29-1,TRBJ2-1,CSVEDQGILNNEQFF,TGCAGCGTTGAAGATCAAGGGATTTTAAACAATGAGCAGTTCTTC
NA,NA,TRBV20-1,TRBJ1-1,CSATEQNTEAFF,TGCAGTGCTACGGAGCAGAACACTGAAGCTTTCTTT
many,NA,TRBV5-1,TRBJ1-2,CASSLDSHLGGYTF,TGCGCCAGCAGCTTGGACAGCCACCTGGGTGGCTACACCTTC
few,NA,TRBV25-1,TRBJ1-3,CASSRRGSGNTIYF,TGTGCCAGCAGCCGTAGGGGTTCTGGAAACACCATATATTTT
few,TRBD2,TRBV11-2,TRBJ2-1,CASSLRTSRNEQFF,TGTGCCAGCAGCTTACGGACTAGCCGCAATGAGCAGTTCTTC
few,TRBD2,TRBV12-3/TRBV12-4,TRBJ2-7,CASSLWSGSSYEQYF,TGTGCCAGCAGTTTATGGAGCGGGAGCTCCTACGAGCAGTACTTC
many,TRBD1,TRBV27,TRBJ2-3,CASSLRDRGTDTQYF,TGTGCCAGCAGTTTAAGGGACAGGGGGACAGATACGCAGTATTTT
few,NA,TRBV6-1,TRBJ2-5,CASVRLVGAETQYF,TGTGCCAGCGTCCGTCTCGTCGGGGCGGAGACCCAGTACTTC